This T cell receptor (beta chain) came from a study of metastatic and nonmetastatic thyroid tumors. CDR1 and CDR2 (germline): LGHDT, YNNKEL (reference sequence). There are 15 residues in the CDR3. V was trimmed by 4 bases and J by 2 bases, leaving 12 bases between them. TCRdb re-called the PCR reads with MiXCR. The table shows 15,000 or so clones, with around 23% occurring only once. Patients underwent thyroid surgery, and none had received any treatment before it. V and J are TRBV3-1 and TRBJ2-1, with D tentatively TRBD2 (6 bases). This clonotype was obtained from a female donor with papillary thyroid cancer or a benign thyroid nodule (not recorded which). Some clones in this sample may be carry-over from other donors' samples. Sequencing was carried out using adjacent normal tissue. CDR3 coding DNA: TGTGCCAGCAGCCCATCGCGGGGCGCCTACAATGAGCAGTTCTTC. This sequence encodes CASSPSRGAYNEQFF.